This T cell receptor beta chain stems from a study of blood T cell repertoires in COVID-19. The CDR3 is 15 residues long. V lost 4 bases, J lost 5 bases, and 17 bases lay in between. CDR1 is MNHEY, CDR2 SVGAGI, per germline. Measured with immunoSEQ multiplex PCR; TCRdb has only the in-frame clones, and not every one. Of 150,000 to 200,000 clones in the sample, roughly 80% were seen once. Assignment of participants to cohorts was predicated upon participant-reported clinical history. This sequence originates from a woman aged 55-69 years with acute COVID-19. The sequencing input was PBMCs or T cells enriched from blood (not recorded which). This sequence joins TRBV6-5 and TRBJ1-2; D is possibly TRBD1 (6 bases). The CDR3: CASSSWTALRYGYTF. As DNA, the CDR3 is TGTGCCAGCAGTTCATGGACAGCTCTCCGTTATGGCTACACCTTC.